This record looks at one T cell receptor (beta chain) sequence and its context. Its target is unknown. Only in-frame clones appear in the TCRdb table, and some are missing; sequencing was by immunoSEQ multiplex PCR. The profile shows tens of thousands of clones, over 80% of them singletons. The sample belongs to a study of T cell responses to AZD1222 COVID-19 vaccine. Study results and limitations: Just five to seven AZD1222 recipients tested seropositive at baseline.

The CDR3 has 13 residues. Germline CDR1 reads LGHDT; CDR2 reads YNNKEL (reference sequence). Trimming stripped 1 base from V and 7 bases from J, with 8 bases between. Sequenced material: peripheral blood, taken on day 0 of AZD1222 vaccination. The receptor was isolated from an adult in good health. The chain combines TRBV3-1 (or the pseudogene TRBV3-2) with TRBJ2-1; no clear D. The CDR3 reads CASSQVVENEQFF. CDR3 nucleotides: TGTGCCAGCAGCCAAGTAGTAGAAAATGAGCAGTTCTTC.